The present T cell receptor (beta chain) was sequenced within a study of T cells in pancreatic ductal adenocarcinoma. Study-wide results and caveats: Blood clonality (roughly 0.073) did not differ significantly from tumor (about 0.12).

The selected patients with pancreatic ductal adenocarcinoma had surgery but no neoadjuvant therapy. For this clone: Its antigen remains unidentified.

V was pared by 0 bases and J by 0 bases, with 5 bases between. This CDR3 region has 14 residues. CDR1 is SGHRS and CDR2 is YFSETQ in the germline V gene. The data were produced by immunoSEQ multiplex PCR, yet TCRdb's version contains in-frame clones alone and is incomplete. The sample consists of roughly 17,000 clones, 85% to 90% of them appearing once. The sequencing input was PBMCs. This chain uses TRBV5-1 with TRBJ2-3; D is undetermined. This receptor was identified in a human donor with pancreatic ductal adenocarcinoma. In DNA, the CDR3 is TGCGCCAGCAGCTTGGGGGCCAGCACAGATACGCAGTATTTT. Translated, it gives CASSLGASTDTQYF.